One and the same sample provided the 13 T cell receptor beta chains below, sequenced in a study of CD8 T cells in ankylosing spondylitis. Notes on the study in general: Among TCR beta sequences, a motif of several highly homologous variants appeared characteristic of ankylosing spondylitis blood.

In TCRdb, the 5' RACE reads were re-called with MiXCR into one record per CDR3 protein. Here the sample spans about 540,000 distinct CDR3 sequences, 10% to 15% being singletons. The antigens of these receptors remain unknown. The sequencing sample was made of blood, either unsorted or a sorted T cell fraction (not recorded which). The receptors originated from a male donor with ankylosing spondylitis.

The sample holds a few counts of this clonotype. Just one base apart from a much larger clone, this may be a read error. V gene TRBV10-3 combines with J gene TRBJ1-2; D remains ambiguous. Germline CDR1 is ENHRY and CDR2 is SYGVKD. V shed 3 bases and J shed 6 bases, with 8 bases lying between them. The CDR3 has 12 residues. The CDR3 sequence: CAISESLDGYTF. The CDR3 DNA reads TGTGCCATCAGTGAAAGTTTGGATGGCTACACCTTC.

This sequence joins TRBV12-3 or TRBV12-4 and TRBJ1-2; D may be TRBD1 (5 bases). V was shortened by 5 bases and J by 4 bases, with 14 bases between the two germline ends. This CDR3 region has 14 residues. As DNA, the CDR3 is TGTGCCAGCAGTCCGGACCGGGACTTCTATGGCTACACCTTC. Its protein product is CASSPDRDFYGYTF.

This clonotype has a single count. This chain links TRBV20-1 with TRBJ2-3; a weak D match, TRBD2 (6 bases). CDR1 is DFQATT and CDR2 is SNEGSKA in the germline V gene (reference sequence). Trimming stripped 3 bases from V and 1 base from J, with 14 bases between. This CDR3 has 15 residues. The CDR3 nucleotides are TGCAGTGCTAGGTCGGTTAGCGGACGCACAGATACGCAGTATTTT. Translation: CSARSVSGRTDTQYF.

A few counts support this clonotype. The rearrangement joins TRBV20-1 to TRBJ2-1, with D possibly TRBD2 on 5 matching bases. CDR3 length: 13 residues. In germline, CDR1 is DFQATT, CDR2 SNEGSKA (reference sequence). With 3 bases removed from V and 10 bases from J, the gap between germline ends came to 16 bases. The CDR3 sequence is CSASRNSGREQFF. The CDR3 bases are TGCAGTGCTAGTCGGAACAGCGGAAGGGAGCAGTTCTTC.

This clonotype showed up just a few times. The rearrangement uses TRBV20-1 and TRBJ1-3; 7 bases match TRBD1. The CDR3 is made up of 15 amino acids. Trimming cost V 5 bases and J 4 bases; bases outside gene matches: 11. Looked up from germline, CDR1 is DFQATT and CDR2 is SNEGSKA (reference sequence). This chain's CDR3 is CSASPFDRDGNTIYF. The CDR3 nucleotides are TGCAGTGCTTCCCCCTTCGACAGGGACGGAAACACCATATATTTT.

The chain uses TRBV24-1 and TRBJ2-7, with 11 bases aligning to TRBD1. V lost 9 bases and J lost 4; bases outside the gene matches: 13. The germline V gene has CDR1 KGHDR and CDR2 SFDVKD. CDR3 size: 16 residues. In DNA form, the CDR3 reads TGTGCCACCCTATCTTCCCGGGACAGGGGGAGATACGAGCAGTACGTC. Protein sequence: CATLSSRDRGRYEQYV.

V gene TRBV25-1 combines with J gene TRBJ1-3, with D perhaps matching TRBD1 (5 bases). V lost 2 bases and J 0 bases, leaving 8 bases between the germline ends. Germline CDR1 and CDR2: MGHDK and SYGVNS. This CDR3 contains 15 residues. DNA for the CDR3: TGTGCCAGCAGTGAAGTGGGGACCTCTGGAAACACCATATATTTT. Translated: CASSEVGTSGNTIYF.

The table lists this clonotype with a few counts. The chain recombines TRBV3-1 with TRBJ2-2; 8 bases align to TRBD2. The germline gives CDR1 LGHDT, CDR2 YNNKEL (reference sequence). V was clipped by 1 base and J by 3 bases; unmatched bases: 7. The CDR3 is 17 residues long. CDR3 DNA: TGTGCCAGCAGCCAAGGCACTAGCGGTCTTCACACCGGGGAGCTGTTTTTT. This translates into CASSQGTSGLHTGELFF.

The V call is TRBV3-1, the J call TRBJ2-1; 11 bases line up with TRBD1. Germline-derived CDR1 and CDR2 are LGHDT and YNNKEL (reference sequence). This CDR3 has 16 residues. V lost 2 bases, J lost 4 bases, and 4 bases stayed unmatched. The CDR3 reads CASSQTGTGGYNEQFF. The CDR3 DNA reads TGTGCCAGCAGCCAAACAGGGACAGGGGGATACAATGAGCAGTTCTTC.

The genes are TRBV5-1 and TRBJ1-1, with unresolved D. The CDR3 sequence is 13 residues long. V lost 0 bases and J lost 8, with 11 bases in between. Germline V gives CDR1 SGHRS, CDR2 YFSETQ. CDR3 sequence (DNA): TGCGCCAGCAGCTTGGAGCCATCCAGAGAAGCTTTCTTT. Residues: CASSLEPSREAFF. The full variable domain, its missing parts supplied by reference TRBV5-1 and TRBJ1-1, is KAGVTQTPRYLIKTRGQQVTLSCSPISGHRSVSWYQQTPGQGLQFLFEYFSETQRNKGNFPGRFSGRQFSNSRSEMNVSTLELGDSALYLCASSLEPSREAFFGQGTRLTVV.

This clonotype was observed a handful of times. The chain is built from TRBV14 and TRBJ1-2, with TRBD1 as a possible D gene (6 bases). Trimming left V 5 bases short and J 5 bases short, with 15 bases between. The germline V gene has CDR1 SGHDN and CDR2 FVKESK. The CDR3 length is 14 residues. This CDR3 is CASSITTGSYGYTF. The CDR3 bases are TGTGCCAGCAGCATAACGACAGGTTCTTATGGCTACACCTTC. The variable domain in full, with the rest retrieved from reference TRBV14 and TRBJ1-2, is EAGVTQFPSHSVIEKGQTVTLRCDPISGHDNLYWYRRVMGKEIKFLLHFVKESKQDESGMPNNRFLAERTGGTYSTLKVQPAELEDSGVYFCASSITTGSYGYTFGSGTRLTVV.

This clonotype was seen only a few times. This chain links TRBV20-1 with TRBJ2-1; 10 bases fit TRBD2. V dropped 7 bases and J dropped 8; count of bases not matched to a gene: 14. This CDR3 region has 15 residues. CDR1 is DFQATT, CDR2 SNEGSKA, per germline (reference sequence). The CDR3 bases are TGCAGTGTTAAGCCGGGACTAGCGACCAGTCATGAGCAGTTCTTC. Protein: CSVKPGLATSHEQFF.

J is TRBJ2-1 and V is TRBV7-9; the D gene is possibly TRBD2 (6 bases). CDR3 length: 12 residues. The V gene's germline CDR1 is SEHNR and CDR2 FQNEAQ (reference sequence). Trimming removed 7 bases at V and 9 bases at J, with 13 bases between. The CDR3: CASNPSVGEQFF. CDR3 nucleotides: TGTGCCAGCAACCCTAGCGTCGGTGAGCAGTTCTTC.